Listed here is a single TCR beta chain. This sample stems from a study of shared clonotypes between healthy human individuals. Deep level was the assay's run setting. The table came from immunoSEQ multiplex PCR; TCRdb's copy has only in-frame clones and leaves some out. Among 2 million to 2.5 million clones listed, around 95% were seen once. Germline loops: CDR1 SGDLS, CDR2 YYNGEE. CDR3 length equals 17 residues. J was trimmed by 7 bases and V by 0 bases; bases with no gene match: 8. The chain carries TRBV9 and TRBJ2-1, with TRBD2 identical over 12 bases. The clonotype comes from a man aged 18-30 years in good health. Specimen: naive CD4+ T cells sorted from blood. Documented subset: CD45RA+ positively selected. The CDR3 region is CASSVGSSGGAENEQFF. The CDR3 nucleotides read TGTGCCAGCAGCGTAGGATCTAGCGGGGGGGCCGAGAATGAGCAGTTCTTC.